Listed here are 4 T cell receptor beta chains from one sample, sequenced in a study of blood T cell repertoires in COVID-19. Using immunoSEQ multiplex PCR, the repertoire was profiled, and TCRdb retains in-frame clones only, with some absent. The data contain 75,000 to 100,000 clones, 85% to 90% of them singletons. Input material: peripheral blood. These receptor sequences come from a human donor in a cohort sampled during active COVID-19.

The V and J genes are TRBV28 and TRBJ2-1; TRBD2 agrees at 10 bases. The CDR3 totals 17 residues. V lost 3 bases to trimming and J lost 4 bases; unmatched junction nucleotides: 9. In germline, CDR1 is MDHEN, CDR2 SYDVKM. For the CDR3, the DNA is TGTGCCAGCAGTTTCCGGGGGTATAGCGGGAGGTACAATGAGCAGTTCTTC. Translation gives CASSFRGYSGRYNEQFF.

The V and J genes are TRBV19 and TRBJ2-1; D unclear. The CDR3 totals 14 residues. Deletions cut 5 bases from V and 8 bases from J, with 16 bases between. Germline lookup yields CDR1 LNHDA and CDR2 SQIVND (reference sequence). The CDR3 DNA follows: TGTGCCAGTAGTCCTTTAGATCGAGCCCATGAGCAGTTCTTC. It encodes CASSPLDRAHEQFF.

This chain uses TRBV20-1 with TRBJ2-7, with 7 positions matching TRBD2. This CDR3 has 15 residues. With 3 bases clipped from V and 1 base from J, the junction kept 9 bases outside the gene matches. Germline CDR1 reads DFQATT; CDR2 reads SNEGSKA (reference sequence). The CDR3 loop is CSASSASGASYEQYF. In DNA, the CDR3 is TGCAGTGCTAGTTCGGCTAGCGGAGCTTCCTACGAGCAGTACTTC.

This chain links TRBV5-6 with TRBJ2-1; 9 positions agree with TRBD2. The V and J ends lost 3 bases and 0 bases, in that order; junction bases with no gene match: 10. Per the germline V gene, CDR1 is SGHDT and CDR2 is YYEEEE. CDR3 length: 18 amino acids. The CDR3 is CASSSWVAGDFSYNEQFF. CDR3 bases: TGTGCCAGCAGCTCTTGGGTAGCGGGAGACTTCTCCTACAATGAGCAGTTCTTC.